This is a list of T cell receptor beta chains from one sample in a study of T cell responses to AZD1222 COVID-19 vaccine. TCRdb's copy holds only in-frame clones and misses some; the assay was immunoSEQ multiplex PCR. The table has around 29,000 clones, 93% seen once. Sequencing used peripheral blood, obtained on day 0 of AZD1222 vaccination. These receptors all stem from an adult in good health. Both conserved end residues are part of each CDR3. A D gene is named only where the DNA matches it firmly. Clone size is given for some rows only: seen once, a few or many times, or a class if the clone is expanded.

d_gene: NA
abundance: NA
j_gene: TRBJ1-2
v_gene: TRBV27
CDR3aa: CASSLGPVYGYTF
CDR3nt: TGTGCCAGCAGTTTAGGGCCAGTCTATGGCTACACCTTC

d_gene: NA
abundance: NA
j_gene: TRBJ1-5
v_gene: TRBV7-9
CDR3aa: CASRRENQPQHF
CDR3nt: TGTGCCTCCCGACGGGAGAATCAGCCCCAGCATTTT

d_gene: TRBD1
abundance: NA
j_gene: TRBJ1-2
v_gene: TRBV5-1
CDR3aa: CASSGYRGGGYTF
CDR3nt: TGCGCCAGCAGCGGCTACAGGGGTGGTGGCTACACCTTC

d_gene: TRBD1
abundance: NA
j_gene: TRBJ1-3
v_gene: TRBV12-5
CDR3aa: CASGLGQGSNTIYF
CDR3nt: TGTGCTAGTGGTTTGGGACAGGGGTCTAACACCATATATTTT

d_gene: TRBD1
abundance: NA
j_gene: TRBJ2-3
v_gene: TRBV2
CDR3aa: CARRGRGTGGTTDTQYF
CDR3nt: TGTGCCAGGAGGGGTCGCGGGACAGGGGGTACCACAGATACGCAGTATTTT

d_gene: NA
abundance: NA
j_gene: TRBJ2-6
v_gene: TRBV25-1
CDR3aa: CASSRHGGANVLTF
CDR3nt: TGTGCCAGCAGTAGACATGGTGGGGCCAACGTCCTGACTTTC

d_gene: NA
abundance: NA
j_gene: TRBJ1-2
v_gene: TRBV6-5
CDR3aa: CASSYSIWQNYGYTF
CDR3nt: TGTGCCAGCAGTTACTCGATTTGGCAAAACTATGGCTACACCTTC

d_gene: TRBD1
abundance: once
j_gene: TRBJ1-2
v_gene: TRBV5-6
CDR3aa: CASSLATGTGNGYTF
CDR3nt: TGTGCCAGCAGCTTGGCGACCGGGACAGGGAACGGCTACACCTTC

d_gene: TRBD2
abundance: NA
j_gene: TRBJ2-1
v_gene: TRBV7-9
CDR3aa: CASSPSGGSGPSYNEQFF
CDR3nt: TGTGCCAGCAGCCCAAGCGGCGGTAGCGGGCCTTCCTACAATGAGCAGTTCTTC

d_gene: NA
abundance: NA
j_gene: TRBJ1-1
v_gene: TRBV14
CDR3aa: CASSQVHQRWTEAFF
CDR3nt: TGTGCCAGCAGCCAAGTTCATCAACGGTGGACTGAAGCTTTCTTT

d_gene: NA
abundance: NA
j_gene: TRBJ2-7
v_gene: TRBV6-5
CDR3aa: CATGAGSSYEQYF
CDR3nt: TGTGCCACCGGGGCAGGGAGCTCCTACGAGCAGTACTTC

d_gene: NA
abundance: few
j_gene: TRBJ1-5
v_gene: TRBV9
CDR3aa: CASSAIDGSNQPQHF
CDR3nt: TGTGCCAGCAGCGCCATCGACGGTAGCAATCAGCCCCAGCATTTT

d_gene: NA
abundance: NA
j_gene: TRBJ1-4
v_gene: TRBV13
CDR3aa: CASSLGRGNEKLFF
CDR3nt: TGTGCCAGCAGCCTAGGGCGGGGTAATGAAAAACTGTTTTTT

d_gene: TRBD1
abundance: NA
j_gene: TRBJ1-3
v_gene: TRBV5-5
CDR3aa: CASSPTGGGRNTIYF
CDR3nt: TGTGCCAGCAGCCCCACAGGGGGTGGTAGAAACACCATATATTTT